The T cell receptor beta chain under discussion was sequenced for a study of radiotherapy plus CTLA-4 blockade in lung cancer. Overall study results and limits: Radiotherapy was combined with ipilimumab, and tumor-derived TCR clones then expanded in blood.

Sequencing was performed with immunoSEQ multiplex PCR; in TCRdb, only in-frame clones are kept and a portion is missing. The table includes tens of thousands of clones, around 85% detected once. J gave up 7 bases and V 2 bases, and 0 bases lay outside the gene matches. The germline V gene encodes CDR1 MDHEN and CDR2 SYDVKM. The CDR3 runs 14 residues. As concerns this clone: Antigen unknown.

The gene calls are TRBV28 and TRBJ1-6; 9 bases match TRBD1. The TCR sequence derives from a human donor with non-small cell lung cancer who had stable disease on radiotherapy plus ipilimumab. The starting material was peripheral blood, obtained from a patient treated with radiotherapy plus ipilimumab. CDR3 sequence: CASSLGTGNSPLHF. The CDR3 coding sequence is TGTGCCAGCAGTTTAGGGACAGGGAATTCACCCCTCCACTTT.